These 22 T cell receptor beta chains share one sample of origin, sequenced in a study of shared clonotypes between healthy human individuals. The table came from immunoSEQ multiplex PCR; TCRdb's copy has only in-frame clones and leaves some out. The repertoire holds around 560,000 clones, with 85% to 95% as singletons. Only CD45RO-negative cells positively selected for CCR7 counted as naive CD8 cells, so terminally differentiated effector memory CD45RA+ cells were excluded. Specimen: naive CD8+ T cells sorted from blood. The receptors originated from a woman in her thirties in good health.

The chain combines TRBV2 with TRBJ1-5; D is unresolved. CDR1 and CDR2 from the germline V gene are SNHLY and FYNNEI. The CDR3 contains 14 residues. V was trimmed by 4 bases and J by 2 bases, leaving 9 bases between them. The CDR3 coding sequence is TGTGCCAGCAGTGTTGGGTGGGGCAATCAGCCCCAGCATTTT. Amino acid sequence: CASSVGWGNQPQHF.

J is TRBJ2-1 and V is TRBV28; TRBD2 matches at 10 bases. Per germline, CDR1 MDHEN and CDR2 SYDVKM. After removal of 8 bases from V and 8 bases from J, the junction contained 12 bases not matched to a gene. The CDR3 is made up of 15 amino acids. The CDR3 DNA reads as TGTGCCAGCCTTACCAGCGGGAGGGTTGGGTATGAGCAGTTCTTC. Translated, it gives CASLTSGRVGYEQFF. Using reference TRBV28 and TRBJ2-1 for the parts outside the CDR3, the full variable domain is DVKVTQSSRYLVKRTGEKVFLECVQDMDHENMFWYRQDPGLGLRLIYFSYDVKMKEKGDIPEGYSVSREKKERFSLILESASTNQTSMYLCASLTSGRVGYEQFFGPGTRLTVL.

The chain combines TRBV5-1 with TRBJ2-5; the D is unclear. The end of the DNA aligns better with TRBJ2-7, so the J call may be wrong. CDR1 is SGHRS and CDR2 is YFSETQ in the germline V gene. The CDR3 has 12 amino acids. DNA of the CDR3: TGCGCCAGCAGCTTGGAGAGCTACGAGCAGTACTTC. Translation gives CASSLESYEQYF.

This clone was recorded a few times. CDR3 sequence reads: CASSAIGSQPQHF. CDR3 nucleotides: TGTGCCAGCAGCGCTATAGGGAGTCAGCCCCAGCATTTT. This chain uses TRBV7-8 with TRBJ1-5; D unresolved. Germline CDR1 SGHVS, CDR2 FQNEAQ. The V end was cut by 5 bases, the J end by 6 bases, with 11 bases between. The CDR3 extends over 13 amino acids.

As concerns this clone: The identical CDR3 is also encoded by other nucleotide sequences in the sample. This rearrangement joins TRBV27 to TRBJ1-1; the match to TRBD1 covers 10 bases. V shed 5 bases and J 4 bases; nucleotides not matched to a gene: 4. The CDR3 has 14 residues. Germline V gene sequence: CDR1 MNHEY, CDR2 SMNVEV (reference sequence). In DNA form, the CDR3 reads TGTGCCAGCAGTCCGGGACAGGGGAGCACTGAAGCTTTCTTT. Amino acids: CASSPGQGSTEAFF.

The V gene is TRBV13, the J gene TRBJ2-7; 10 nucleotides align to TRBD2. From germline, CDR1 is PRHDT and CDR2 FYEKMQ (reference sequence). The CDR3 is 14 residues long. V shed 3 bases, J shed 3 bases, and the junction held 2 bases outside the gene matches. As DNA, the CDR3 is TGTGCCAGCAGCTTTGGACTAGCGGACTACGAGCAGTACTTC. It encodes CASSFGLADYEQYF.

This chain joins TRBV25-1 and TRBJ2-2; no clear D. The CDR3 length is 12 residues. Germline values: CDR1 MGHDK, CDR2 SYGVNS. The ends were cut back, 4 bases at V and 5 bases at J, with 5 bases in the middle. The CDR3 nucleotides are TGTGCCAGCAGTGTGGGGACCGGGGAGCTGTTTTTT. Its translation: CASSVGTGELFF.

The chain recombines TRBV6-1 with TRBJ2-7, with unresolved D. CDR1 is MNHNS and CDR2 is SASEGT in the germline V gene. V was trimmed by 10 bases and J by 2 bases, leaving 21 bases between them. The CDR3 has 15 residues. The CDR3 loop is CATGNPRLGAYEQYF. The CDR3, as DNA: TGTGCCACTGGTAATCCGCGACTGGGTGCCTACGAGCAGTACTTC.

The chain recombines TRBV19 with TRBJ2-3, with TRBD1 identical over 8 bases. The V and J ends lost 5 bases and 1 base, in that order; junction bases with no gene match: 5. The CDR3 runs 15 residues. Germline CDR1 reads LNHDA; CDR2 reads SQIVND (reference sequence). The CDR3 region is CASSEDREGTDTQYF. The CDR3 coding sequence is TGTGCCAGTAGTGAGGACAGGGAAGGCACAGATACGCAGTATTTT.

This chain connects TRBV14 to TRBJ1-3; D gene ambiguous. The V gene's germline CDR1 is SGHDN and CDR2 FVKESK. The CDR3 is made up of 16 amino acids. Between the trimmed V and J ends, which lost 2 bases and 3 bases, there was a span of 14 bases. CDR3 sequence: CASSQWPLLGGNTIYF. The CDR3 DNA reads TGTGCCAGCAGCCAATGGCCCTTGCTGGGTGGAAACACCATATATTTT.

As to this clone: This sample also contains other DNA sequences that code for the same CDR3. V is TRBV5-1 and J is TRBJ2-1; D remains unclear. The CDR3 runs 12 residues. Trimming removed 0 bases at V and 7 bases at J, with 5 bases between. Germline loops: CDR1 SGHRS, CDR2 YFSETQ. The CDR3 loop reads CASSLDDNEQFF. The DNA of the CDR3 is TGCGCCAGCAGCTTGGACGATAATGAGCAGTTCTTC.

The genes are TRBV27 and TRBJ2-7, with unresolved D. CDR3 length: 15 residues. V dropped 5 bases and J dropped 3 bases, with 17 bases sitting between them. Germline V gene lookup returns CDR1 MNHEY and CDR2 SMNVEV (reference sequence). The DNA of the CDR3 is TGTGCCAGCAGTCCAGAGCGAGCCCACCTCTACGAGCAGTACTTC. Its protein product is CASSPERAHLYEQYF.

CDR3: CASSLDRATDTQYF. The DNA of the CDR3 is TGTGCCAGCAGCTTAGACAGGGCTACAGATACGCAGTATTTT. V gene TRBV7-9 combines with J gene TRBJ2-3, with D perhaps TRBD1 (6 bases). Trimming shortened V by 1 base and J by 3 bases, and 8 bases separated the two germline ends. Germline CDR1 SEHNR, CDR2 FQNEAQ (reference sequence). This CDR3 is 14 amino acids long.

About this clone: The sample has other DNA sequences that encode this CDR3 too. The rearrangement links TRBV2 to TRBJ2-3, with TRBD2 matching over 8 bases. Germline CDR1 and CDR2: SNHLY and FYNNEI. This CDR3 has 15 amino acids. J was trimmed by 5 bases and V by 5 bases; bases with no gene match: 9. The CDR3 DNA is TGTGCCAGCAGTTCCCTAGCGGGTGCGGAAGATACGCAGTATTTT. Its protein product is CASSSLAGAEDTQYF.

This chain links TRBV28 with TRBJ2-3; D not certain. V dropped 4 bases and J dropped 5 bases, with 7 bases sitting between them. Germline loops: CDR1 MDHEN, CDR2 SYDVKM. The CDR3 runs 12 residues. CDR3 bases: TGTGCCAGCAGTTCCCTCGTAGATACGCAGTATTTT. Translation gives CASSSLVDTQYF.

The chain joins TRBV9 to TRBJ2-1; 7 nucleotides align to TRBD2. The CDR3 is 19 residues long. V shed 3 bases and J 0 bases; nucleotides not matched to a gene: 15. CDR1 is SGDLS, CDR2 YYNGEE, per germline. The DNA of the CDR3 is TGTGCCAGCAGCGCGTTGTCAAGCGGGACCTCGAGCTCCTACAATGAGCAGTTCTTC. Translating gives CASSALSSGTSSSYNEQFF.

Here the CDR3 reads CASSVSAYEQYF. For the CDR3, the DNA is TGTGCCAGCAGTGTTTCCGCCTACGAGCAGTACTTC. The chain employs TRBV28 and TRBJ2-7, with D unresolved. The germline V gene has CDR1 MDHEN and CDR2 SYDVKM. V was trimmed by 5 bases and J by 2 bases, leaving 7 bases between them. The CDR3 covers 12 residues.

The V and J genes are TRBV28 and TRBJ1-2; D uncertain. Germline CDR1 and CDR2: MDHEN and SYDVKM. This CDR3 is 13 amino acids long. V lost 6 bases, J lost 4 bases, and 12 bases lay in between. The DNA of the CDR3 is TGTGCCAGCAGCGCGAATTCGGCCTATGGCTACACCTTC. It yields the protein CASSANSAYGYTF.

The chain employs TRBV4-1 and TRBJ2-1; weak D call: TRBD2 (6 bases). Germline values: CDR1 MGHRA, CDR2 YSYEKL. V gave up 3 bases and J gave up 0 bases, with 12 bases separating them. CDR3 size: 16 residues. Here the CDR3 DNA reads TGCGCCAGCAGCCAGACGGGCGGGGCCTCCTACAATGAGCAGTTCTTC. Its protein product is CASSQTGGASYNEQFF.

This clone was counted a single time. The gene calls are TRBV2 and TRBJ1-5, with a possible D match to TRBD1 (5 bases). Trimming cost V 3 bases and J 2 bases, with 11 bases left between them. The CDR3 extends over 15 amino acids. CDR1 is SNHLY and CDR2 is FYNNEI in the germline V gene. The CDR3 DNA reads TGTGCCAGCAGTGATGGGGGATGGGGCAATCAGCCCCAGCATTTT. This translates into CASSDGGWGNQPQHF.

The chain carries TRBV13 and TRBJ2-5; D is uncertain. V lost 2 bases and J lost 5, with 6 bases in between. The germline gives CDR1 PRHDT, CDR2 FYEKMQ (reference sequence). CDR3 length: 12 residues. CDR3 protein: CASSLSGETQYF. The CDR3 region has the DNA TGTGCCAGCAGCTTATCCGGGGAGACCCAGTACTTC.

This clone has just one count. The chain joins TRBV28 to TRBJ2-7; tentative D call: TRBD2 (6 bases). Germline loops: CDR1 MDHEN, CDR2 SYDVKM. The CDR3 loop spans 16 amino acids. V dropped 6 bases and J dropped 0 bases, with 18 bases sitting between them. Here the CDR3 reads CASSPSMAGISYEQYF. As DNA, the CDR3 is TGTGCCAGCAGCCCTTCTATGGCGGGGATCTCCTACGAGCAGTACTTC. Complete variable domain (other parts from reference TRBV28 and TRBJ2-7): DVKVTQSSRYLVKRTGEKVFLECVQDMDHENMFWYRQDPGLGLRLIYFSYDVKMKEKGDIPEGYSVSREKKERFSLILESASTNQTSMYLCASSPSMAGISYEQYFGPGTRLTVT.